This T cell receptor (beta chain) comes out of a study of response to subunit inactivated influenza vaccine. This clonotype was recorded a few times. TCRdb recomputed calls from the RT-PCR reads with MiXCR, one row per CDR3 protein. The top ten clones hold 7.8% of a sample with about 240,000 distinct CDR3 sequences, 12% of them seen once. This CDR3 comprises 14 residues. Per the germline V gene, CDR1 is SGHRS and CDR2 is YFSETQ. V shed 4 bases and J shed 5 bases, with 15 bases lying between them. The sample was non-naive T cells sorted from PBMCs, taken 14 to 15 days before vaccination. The chain joins TRBV5-1 to TRBJ2-5, with D unresolved. This TCR came from a man in his fifties or sixties who received an inactivated influenza vaccine. The CDR3 loop reads CASSAPGPSETQYF. The DNA of the CDR3 is TGCGCCAGCAGCGCACCCGGGCCCTCTGAGACCCAGTACTTC.